This T cell receptor (beta chain) derives from a study of vaccination effects on CD4 cells after COVID-19. ViraFEST assay sequencing came after antigen-specific CD4+ T cells were expanded with viral peptide pools. Upon completion of 10 days in culture, CD4+ T cells were isolated. Two doses of BNT162b2 or mRNA-1273 vaccine were administered to participants. Wells containing approximately 2 million PBMC each were cultured with around 10 IU/ml IL-2 and about 10 ug/ml peptides. Regarding this clone: The antigen remains undetermined.

The data were produced by immunoSEQ multiplex PCR, yet TCRdb's version contains in-frame clones alone and is incomplete. This sample has tens of thousands of clones, with 65% to 85% found just once. Study results and limitations: Common cold coronavirus cross-reactivity was shown by only 1 of 255 vaccine-induced clones in healthy vaccinees. Few convalescent patients and no early post-infection timepoints were included in the study.

The receptor was derived from a human donor who received a COVID-19 vaccine. This material consisted of CD4+ T cells from PBMCs cultured with HCoV-229E spike peptides, taken after COVID-19 vaccination.

CDR3 nucleotide sequence: TGTGCCATCACCCCTAGCGGGAGGATCTACAATGAGCAGTTCTTC. Amino acid sequence: CAITPSGRIYNEQFF. The genes are TRBV10-3 and TRBJ2-1; TRBD2 matches 11 bases. After removal of 7 bases from V and 3 bases from J, the junction contained 5 bases not matched to a gene. The CDR3 has 15 residues. Looked up from germline, CDR1 is ENHRY and CDR2 is SYGVKD.